This T cell receptor beta chain stems from a study of identifying expanded T cells in peripheral blood. Overall study findings and caveats: About 1.2 clones differed between technical replicates, versus about 15 and 19 over time. Clone count variance between roughly two-week samples rose with total template count.

The assay was immunoSEQ multiplex PCR, and TCRdb's table has in-frame clones only and misses some. Among around 100,000 clones listed, around 88% were seen once. Remarks on this clone: Its specificity is not known.

The germline V and J ends were trimmed by 8 bases and 9 bases, with 16 bases remaining between them. This CDR3 has 11 amino acids. CDR1 and CDR2 (germline): DFQATT, SNEGSKA (reference sequence). During the collection period, no donor immune events like infections were recorded. This TCR was sampled from a person aged 18 to 75 in good health. The source material was blood. The chain combines TRBV20-1 with TRBJ1-1; D not resolved. CDR3 bases: TGCAGTCACTCCCGGCCGCCCAAAGCTTTCTTT. It specifies CSHSRPPKAFF.